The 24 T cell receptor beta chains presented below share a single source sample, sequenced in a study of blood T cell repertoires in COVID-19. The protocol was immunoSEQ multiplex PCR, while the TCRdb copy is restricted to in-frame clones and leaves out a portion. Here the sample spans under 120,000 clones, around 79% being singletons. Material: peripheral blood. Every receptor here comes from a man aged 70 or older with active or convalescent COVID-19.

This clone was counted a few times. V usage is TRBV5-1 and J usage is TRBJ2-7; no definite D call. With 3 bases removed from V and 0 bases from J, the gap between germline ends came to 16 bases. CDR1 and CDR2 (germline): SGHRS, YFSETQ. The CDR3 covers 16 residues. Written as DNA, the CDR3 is TGCGCCAGCAGCTCCCAACTCGACTTGCCCTCCTACGAGCAGTACTTC. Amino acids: CASSSQLDLPSYEQYF.

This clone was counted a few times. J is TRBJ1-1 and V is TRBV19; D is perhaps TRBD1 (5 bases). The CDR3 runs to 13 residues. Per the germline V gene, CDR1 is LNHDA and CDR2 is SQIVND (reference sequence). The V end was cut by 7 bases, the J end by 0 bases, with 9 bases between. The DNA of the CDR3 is TGTGCCAGTACACAGGACCTGAACACTGAAGCTTTCTTT. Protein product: CASTQDLNTEAFF.

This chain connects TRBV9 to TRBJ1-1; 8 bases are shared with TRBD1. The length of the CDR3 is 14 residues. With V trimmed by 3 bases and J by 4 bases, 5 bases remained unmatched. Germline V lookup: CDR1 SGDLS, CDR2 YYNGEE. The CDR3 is CASSGGQGSTEAFF. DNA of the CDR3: TGTGCCAGCAGCGGCGGACAGGGTTCCACTGAAGCTTTCTTT.

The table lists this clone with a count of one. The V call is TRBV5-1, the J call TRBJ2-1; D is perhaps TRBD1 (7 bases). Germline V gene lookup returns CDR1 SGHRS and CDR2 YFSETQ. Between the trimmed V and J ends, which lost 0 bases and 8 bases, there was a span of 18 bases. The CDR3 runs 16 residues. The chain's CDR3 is CASSLDVSRGDHEQFF. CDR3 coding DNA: TGCGCCAGCAGCTTGGATGTTAGCAGGGGGGACCATGAGCAGTTCTTC.

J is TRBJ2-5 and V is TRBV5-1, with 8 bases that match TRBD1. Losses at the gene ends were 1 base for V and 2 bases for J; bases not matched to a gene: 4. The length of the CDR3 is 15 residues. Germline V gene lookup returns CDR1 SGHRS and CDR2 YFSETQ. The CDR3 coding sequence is TGCGCCAGCAGCTTGTTGACAGGGGATCAAGAGACCCAGTACTTC. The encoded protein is CASSLLTGDQETQYF. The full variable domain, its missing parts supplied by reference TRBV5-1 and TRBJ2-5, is KAGVTQTPRYLIKTRGQQVTLSCSPISGHRSVSWYQQTPGQGLQFLFEYFSETQRNKGNFPGRFSGRQFSNSRSEMNVSTLELGDSALYLCASSLLTGDQETQYFGPGTRLLVL.

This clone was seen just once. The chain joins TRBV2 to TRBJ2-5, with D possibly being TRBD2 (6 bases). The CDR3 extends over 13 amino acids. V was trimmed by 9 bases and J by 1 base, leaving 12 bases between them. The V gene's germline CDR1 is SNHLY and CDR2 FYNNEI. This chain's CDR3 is CARQGRIQETQYF. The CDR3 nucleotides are TGTGCCAGGCAAGGGAGGATCCAAGAGACCCAGTACTTC.

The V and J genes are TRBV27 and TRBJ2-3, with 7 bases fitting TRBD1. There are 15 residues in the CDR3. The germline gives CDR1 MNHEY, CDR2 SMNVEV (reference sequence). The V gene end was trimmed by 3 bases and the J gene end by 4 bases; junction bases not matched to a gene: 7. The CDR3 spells CASSFRQGRADTQYF. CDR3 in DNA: TGTGCCAGCAGTTTTCGACAGGGAAGGGCAGATACGCAGTATTTT.

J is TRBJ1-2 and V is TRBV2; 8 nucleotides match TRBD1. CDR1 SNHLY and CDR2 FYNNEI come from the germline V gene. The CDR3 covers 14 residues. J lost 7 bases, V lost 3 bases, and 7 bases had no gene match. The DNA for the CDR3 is TGTGCCAGCAGTGATTTAGGACAGGGTGGTGGCTACACCTTC. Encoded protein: CASSDLGQGGGYTF. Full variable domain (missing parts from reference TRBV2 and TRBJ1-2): EPEVTQTPSHQVTQMGQEVILRCVPISNHLYFYWYRQILGQKVEFLVSFYNNEISEKSEIFDDQFSVERPDGSNFTLKIRSTKLEDSAMYFCASSDLGQGGGYTFGSGTRLTVV.

The CDR3 DNA follows: TGTGCCAGCAGCCCGCTCAGGAACTACGAGCAGTACTTC. This codes for CASSPLRNYEQYF. The chain has TRBV7-9 and TRBJ2-7; no definite D call. The germline V gene has CDR1 SEHNR and CDR2 FQNEAQ (reference sequence). The V and J ends lost 5 bases and 3 bases respectively, with 11 bases between them. This CDR3 spans 13 amino acids.

The CDR3 spells CATSDSRQSSYEQYF. The CDR3 DNA reads TGTGCCACCAGTGATTCCAGGCAGAGCTCCTACGAGCAGTACTTC. The rearrangement links TRBV24-1 to TRBJ2-7; D ambiguous. This CDR3 has 15 residues. CDR1 is KGHDR and CDR2 is SFDVKD in the germline V gene. Trimming removed 2 bases from V and 0 bases from J, with 10 bases in between.

The CDR3 spells CASSLGSGTGYSDSPLHF. As DNA, the CDR3 is TGTGCCAGCAGCTTAGGATCTGGGACAGGGTATTCAGATTCACCCCTCCACTTT. This chain uses TRBV13 with TRBJ1-6; TRBD1 aligns across 9 bases. There are 18 residues in the CDR3. The V gene's germline CDR1 is PRHDT and CDR2 FYEKMQ (reference sequence). V was pared by 0 bases and J by 8 bases, with 11 bases of the junction left unmatched.

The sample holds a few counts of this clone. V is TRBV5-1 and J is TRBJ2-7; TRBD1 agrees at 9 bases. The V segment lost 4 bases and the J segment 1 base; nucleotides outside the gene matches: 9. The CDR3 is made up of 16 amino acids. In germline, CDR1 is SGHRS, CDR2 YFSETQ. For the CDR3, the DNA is TGCGCCAGCAGCCCCCGGACAGGGGCCGCATCCTACGAGCAGTACTTC. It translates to CASSPRTGAASYEQYF.

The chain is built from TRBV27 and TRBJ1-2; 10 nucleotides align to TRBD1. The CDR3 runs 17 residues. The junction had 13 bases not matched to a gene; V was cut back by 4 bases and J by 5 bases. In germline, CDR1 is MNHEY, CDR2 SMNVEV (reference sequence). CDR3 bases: TGTGCCAGCAGTTCCTCGGGACAGGGGCTGTACGCGTATGGCTACACCTTC. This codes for CASSSSGQGLYAYGYTF.

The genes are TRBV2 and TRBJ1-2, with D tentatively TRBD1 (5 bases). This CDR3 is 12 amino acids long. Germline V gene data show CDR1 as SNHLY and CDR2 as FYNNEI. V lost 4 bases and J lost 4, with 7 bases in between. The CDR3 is CASSGRAYGYTF. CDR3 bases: TGTGCCAGCAGTGGCAGGGCCTATGGCTACACCTTC.

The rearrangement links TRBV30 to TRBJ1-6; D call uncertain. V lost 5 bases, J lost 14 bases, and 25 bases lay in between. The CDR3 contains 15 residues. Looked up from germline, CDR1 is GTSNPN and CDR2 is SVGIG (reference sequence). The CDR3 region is CAWGNRASGRFTLHF. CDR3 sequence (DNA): TGTGCCTGGGGAAACCGGGCCAGCGGGAGATTCACCCTCCACTTT.

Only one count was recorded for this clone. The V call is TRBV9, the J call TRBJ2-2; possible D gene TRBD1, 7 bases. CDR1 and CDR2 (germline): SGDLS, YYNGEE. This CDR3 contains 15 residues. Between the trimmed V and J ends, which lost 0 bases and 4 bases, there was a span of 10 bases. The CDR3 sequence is CASSVDRGGTGELFF. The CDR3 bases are TGTGCCAGCAGCGTAGACAGGGGAGGCACCGGGGAGCTGTTTTTT.

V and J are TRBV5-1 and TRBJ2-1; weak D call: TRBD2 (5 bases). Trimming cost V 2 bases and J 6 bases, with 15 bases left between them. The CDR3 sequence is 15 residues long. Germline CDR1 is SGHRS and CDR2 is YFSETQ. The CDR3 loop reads CASSFATERTNEQFF. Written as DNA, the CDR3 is TGCGCCAGCAGCTTCGCCACAGAGCGGACCAATGAGCAGTTCTTC.

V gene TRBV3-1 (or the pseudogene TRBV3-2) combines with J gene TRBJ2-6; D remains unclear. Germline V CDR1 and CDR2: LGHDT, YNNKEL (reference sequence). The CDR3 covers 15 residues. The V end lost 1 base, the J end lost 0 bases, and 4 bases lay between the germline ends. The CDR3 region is CASSQGSSGANVLTF. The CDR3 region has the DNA TGTGCCAGCAGCCAAGGGAGCTCTGGGGCCAACGTCCTGACTTTC.

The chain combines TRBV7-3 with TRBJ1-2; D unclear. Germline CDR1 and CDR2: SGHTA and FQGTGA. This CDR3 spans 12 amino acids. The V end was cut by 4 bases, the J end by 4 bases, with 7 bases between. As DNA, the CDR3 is TGTGCCAGCAGCTCCCCGGGCTATGGCTACACCTTC. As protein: CASSSPGYGYTF.

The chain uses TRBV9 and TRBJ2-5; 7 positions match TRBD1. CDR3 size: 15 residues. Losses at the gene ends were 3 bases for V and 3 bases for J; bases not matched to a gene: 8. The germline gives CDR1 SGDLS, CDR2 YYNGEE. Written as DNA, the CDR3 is TGTGCCAGCAGCGGGACAGGCGATGGGGAAGAGACCCAGTACTTC. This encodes CASSGTGDGEETQYF.

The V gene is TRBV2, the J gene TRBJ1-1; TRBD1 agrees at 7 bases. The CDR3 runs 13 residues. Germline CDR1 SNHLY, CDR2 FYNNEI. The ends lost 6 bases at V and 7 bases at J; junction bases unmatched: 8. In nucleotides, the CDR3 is TGTGCCAGCAGCCTAGGACAGGCGGATGAAGCTTTCTTT. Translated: CASSLGQADEAFF.

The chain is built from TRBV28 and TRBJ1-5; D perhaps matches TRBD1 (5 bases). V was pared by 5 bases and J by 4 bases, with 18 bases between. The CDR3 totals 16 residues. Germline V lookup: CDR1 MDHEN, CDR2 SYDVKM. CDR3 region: CASSRSQGGGNQPQHF. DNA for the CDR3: TGTGCCAGCAGTCGCTCTCAGGGCGGGGGAAATCAGCCCCAGCATTTT.

The CDR3 loop is CASSPSGVGTGDDNTEAFF. In DNA, the CDR3 is TGTGCCAGCAGCCCAAGTGGAGTTGGGACAGGCGACGATAACACTGAAGCTTTCTTT. The chain uses TRBV4-2 and TRBJ1-1; 8 nucleotides agree with TRBD1. Germline V gives CDR1 LGHNA, CDR2 YNFKEQ. The CDR3 is made up of 19 amino acids. Trimming cost V 4 bases and J 2 bases; bases outside gene matches: 18.

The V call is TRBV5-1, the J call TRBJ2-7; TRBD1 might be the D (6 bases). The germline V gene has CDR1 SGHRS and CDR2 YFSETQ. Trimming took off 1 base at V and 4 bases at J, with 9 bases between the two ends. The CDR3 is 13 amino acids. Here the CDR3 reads CASSLPQGYEQYF. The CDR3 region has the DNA TGCGCCAGCAGCTTGCCCCAGGGGTACGAGCAGTACTTC.